What follows is one TCR beta chain and its context. Measured with immunoSEQ multiplex PCR; TCRdb has only the in-frame clones, and not every one. The data show fewer than 350,000 clones, with approximately 88% seen just once and around 4.8% held by the top ten. This record comes from a study of blood T cell repertoires in COVID-19. Across the study: PBMCs, B-cell-depleted T cells, or T cells provided the cDNA or gDNA that made up the material.

V dropped 2 bases and J dropped 4; count of bases not matched to a gene: 3. Germline V CDR1 and CDR2: PRHDT, FYEKMQ (reference sequence). This CDR3 is 15 amino acids long. Two consecutive negative NP/OP PCR tests, clearance, or resolved symptoms defined Cohort 3 recovery. The sample comprised PBMCs or T cells enriched from blood (not recorded which). This receptor was obtained from a man aged 60-69 years who had recovered from COVID-19. The V and J genes are TRBV13 and TRBJ2-5, with TRBD2 matching over 11 bases. The CDR3 loop is CASSLRTSGPETQYF. The CDR3 nucleotides are TGTGCCAGCAGCTTACGGACTAGCGGGCCAGAGACCCAGTACTTC.